Below are 22 T cell receptor beta chains sequenced from a single sample in a study of shared clonotypes between healthy human individuals. Terminally differentiated effector memory CD45RA+ cells were left out of the naive CD8 fraction, which was CD45RO-negative and positively selected for CCR7. The protocol was immunoSEQ multiplex PCR, while the TCRdb copy is restricted to in-frame clones and leaves out a portion. The sample holds about 2.1 million clones, 90% to 95% seen once. The sequencing input was naive CD8+ T cells from PBMCs. The receptors shown here come from a man aged 18 to 29 in good health. Some clones in this sample may be carry-over from other donors' samples.

CDR3 DNA: TGTGCCAGCAGTTTCTTGCCCGTAGCGGGAGTAGTGGATACGCAGTATTTT. Residues: CASSFLPVAGVVDTQYF. This rearrangement joins TRBV27 to TRBJ2-3; 9 bases line up with TRBD2. The CDR3 is made up of 17 amino acids. In germline, CDR1 is MNHEY, CDR2 SMNVEV (reference sequence). Trimming took 3 bases from V and 6 from J; bases not matched to a gene: 13.

This clone showed up just a few times. V and J are TRBV27 and TRBJ2-2; the D is unclear. CDR1 MNHEY and CDR2 SMNVEV come from the germline V gene (reference sequence). Trimming shortened V by 6 bases and J by 5 bases, and 10 bases separated the two germline ends. The CDR3 is 13 residues long. The CDR3 loop reads CASRRLRTGELFF. For the CDR3, the DNA is TGTGCCAGCAGGCGGTTACGAACCGGGGAGCTGTTTTTT.

This chain joins TRBV5-1 and TRBJ1-1, with a possible D match to TRBD1 (5 bases). Germline-derived CDR1 and CDR2 are SGHRS and YFSETQ. The CDR3 consists of 13 residues. V gave up 4 bases and J gave up 7 bases, with 14 bases separating them. Here the CDR3 reads CASSPPDSVEAFF. Here the CDR3 DNA reads TGCGCCAGCAGCCCCCCCGACAGCGTTGAAGCTTTCTTT.

This sequence joins TRBV28 and TRBJ2-7, with D possibly TRBD1 on 5 matching bases. The CDR3 runs to 14 residues. The germline V gene encodes CDR1 MDHEN and CDR2 SYDVKM. V was cut by 3 bases and J by 2 bases, with 11 bases left in between. CDR3: CASSFIDSTYEQYF. In nucleotides, the CDR3 is TGTGCCAGCAGTTTTATAGACAGCACCTACGAGCAGTACTTC.

The CDR3: CASNTGGLNEQFF. CDR3 nucleotides: TGTGCCAGTAACACAGGGGGCTTGAATGAGCAGTTCTTC. This chain connects TRBV19 to TRBJ2-1; TRBD1 aligns across 9 bases. The CDR3 loop spans 13 amino acids. Germline trimming cut 7 bases from V and 7 bases from J; bases unmatched to any gene: 5. CDR1 is LNHDA and CDR2 is SQIVND in the germline V gene (reference sequence).

About this clone itself: This sample includes further DNA sequences coding for the same CDR3. The chain couples TRBV5-6 to TRBJ2-1; D call uncertain. Trimming took off 0 bases at V and 0 bases at J, with 7 bases between the two ends. Germline V CDR1 and CDR2: SGHDT, YYEEEE. The CDR3 is 15 residues long. The CDR3 here is CASSLGRLSYNEQFF. The CDR3 DNA is TGTGCCAGCAGCTTGGGGCGTCTCTCCTACAATGAGCAGTTCTTC.

Concerning this clone: At the DNA level, this CDR3 is encoded by other sequences in the same sample as well. This chain uses TRBV9 with TRBJ1-5, with no clear D. V was shortened by 2 bases and J by 0 bases, with 6 bases between the two germline ends. Germline CDR1 reads SGDLS; CDR2 reads YYNGEE. The CDR3 totals 14 residues. The CDR3 loop reads CASSVGDSNQPQHF. CDR3 coding DNA: TGTGCCAGCAGCGTGGGTGATAGCAATCAGCCCCAGCATTTT.

The V and J genes are TRBV28 and TRBJ1-5; D unclear. Germline V lookup: CDR1 MDHEN, CDR2 SYDVKM. V shed 5 bases and J shed 0 bases, with 11 bases lying between them. The CDR3 runs to 15 residues. CDR3: CASSSSKYSNQPQHF. For the CDR3, the DNA is TGTGCCAGCAGTAGCAGCAAATATAGCAATCAGCCCCAGCATTTT.

Concerning this clone: Additional DNA sequences in this sample encode the identical CDR3. The chain couples TRBV19 to TRBJ1-1; D unclear. The V gene's germline CDR1 is LNHDA and CDR2 SQIVND (reference sequence). The CDR3 length is 11 residues. With 5 bases removed from V and 4 bases from J, the gap between germline ends came to 5 bases. For the CDR3, the DNA is TGTGCCAGTAGTTTCGGCACTGAAGCTTTCTTT. As protein: CASSFGTEAFF.

The count of this clone is one. This chain connects TRBV2 to TRBJ2-5; D call uncertain. CDR3 size: 13 residues. Trimming shortened V by 8 bases and J by 2 bases, and 12 bases separated the two germline ends. The V gene's germline CDR1 is SNHLY and CDR2 FYNNEI. CDR3 bases: TGTGCCAGCTCGGGTTTTGGGCAAGAGACCCAGTACTTC. This translates into CASSGFGQETQYF.

This chain links TRBV4-1 with TRBJ2-3; D not resolved. Deletions cut 3 bases from V and 0 bases from J, with 16 bases between. The CDR3 consists of 17 residues. CDR1 MGHRA and CDR2 YSYEKL come from the germline V gene. The CDR3 DNA follows: TGCGCCAGCAGCCAGGCAGGCCTGAGCTACAGCACAGATACGCAGTATTTT. Translating it yields CASSQAGLSYSTDTQYF.

V is TRBV7-2 and J is TRBJ2-7; a weak D match, TRBD2 (5 bases). Trimming removed 4 bases at V and 5 bases at J, with 18 bases between. CDR3 length: 15 amino acids. Looked up from germline, CDR1 is SGHTA and CDR2 is FQGNSA. The chain's CDR3 is CASSYLTGVFDEQYF. CDR3 coding DNA: TGTGCCAGCAGCTATCTCACCGGGGTATTTGACGAGCAGTACTTC.

The chain is built from TRBV7-9 and TRBJ1-1, with 7 bases identical to TRBD1. The germline V gene has CDR1 SEHNR and CDR2 FQNEAQ (reference sequence). This CDR3 is built from 16 residues. V dropped 7 bases and J dropped 0; count of bases not matched to a gene: 11. The CDR3 DNA reads TGTGCCAGCACCCCCCTCGGCAGGGGGTTGAACACTGAAGCTTTCTTT. This sequence encodes CASTPLGRGLNTEAFF.

The chain joins TRBV9 to TRBJ2-3; possible D gene TRBD2, 5 bases. The CDR3 covers 14 residues. Germline CDR1 SGDLS, CDR2 YYNGEE. The V end was cut by 3 bases, the J end by 4 bases, with 12 bases between. For the CDR3, the DNA is TGTGCCAGCAGCGGAGCCAGCGGTTCAGATACGCAGTATTTT. Translation: CASSGASGSDTQYF.

In nucleotides, the CDR3 is TGTGCCAGTAGTACATCTAGCGGGAACTCCTACGAGCAGTACTTC. Its translation is CASSTSSGNSYEQYF. The genes are TRBV19 and TRBJ2-7, with 9 bases fitting TRBD2. V trimming: 4 bases; J trimming: 0 bases; junction bases outside the gene matches: 4. Germline V gene lookup returns CDR1 LNHDA and CDR2 SQIVND (reference sequence). The CDR3 runs to 15 residues.

The chain uses TRBV28 and TRBJ2-2; D is undetermined. Germline CDR1 and CDR2: MDHEN and SYDVKM. The CDR3 is made up of 14 amino acids. V lost 2 bases and J lost 4, with 8 bases in between. DNA for the CDR3: TGTGCCAGCAGTTTAATCCCCAGCACCGGGGAGCTGTTTTTT. This gives the protein CASSLIPSTGELFF.

The chain uses TRBV27 and TRBJ2-1, with 7 bases aligning to TRBD2. This CDR3 has 16 residues. CDR1 and CDR2 from the germline V gene are MNHEY and SMNVEV (reference sequence). The trim removed 1 base at V and 10 bases at J, leaving 13 bases unmatched. DNA for the CDR3: TGTGCCAGCAGTTTATTGGGACTAAGATCCATCGACGAGCAGTTCTTC. Its translation is CASSLLGLRSIDEQFF.

As to this clone: Other DNA sequences from this sample encode an identical CDR3 as well. DNA for the CDR3: TGTGCCAGCTCACCAAATCGGGGGGCAACTAATGAAAAACTGTTTTTT. Amino acids: CASSPNRGATNEKLFF. The chain links TRBV18 to TRBJ1-4; D perhaps matches TRBD1 (5 bases). The CDR3 contains 16 residues. V was cut by 2 bases and J by 0 bases, with 10 bases left in between. Germline V lookup: CDR1 KGHSH, CDR2 LQKENI.

V and J are TRBV19 and TRBJ2-7, with a tentative D call TRBD2 (6 bases). The germline V gene encodes CDR1 LNHDA and CDR2 SQIVND (reference sequence). Deletions cut 3 bases from V and 6 bases from J, with 12 bases between. This CDR3 has 13 residues. Here the CDR3 reads CASSISGSSEQYF. CDR3 nucleotide sequence: TGTGCCAGTAGTATTAGCGGCAGTAGCGAGCAGTACTTC.

On this clone itself: This specimen includes other DNA sequences encoding the same CDR3. This chain uses TRBV7-9 with TRBJ2-5, with 9 bases lining up with TRBD1. V shed 4 bases, J shed 3 bases, and the junction held 3 bases outside the gene matches. This CDR3 spans 14 amino acids. Per the germline V gene, CDR1 is SEHNR and CDR2 is FQNEAQ (reference sequence). CDR3 DNA: TGTGCCAGCAGCTCCAGGACAGGGGAAGAGACCCAGTACTTC. This encodes CASSSRTGEETQYF.

The V and J genes are TRBV7-8 and TRBJ2-7, with a possible D match to TRBD2 (6 bases). The germline V gene encodes CDR1 SGHVS and CDR2 FQNEAQ. The CDR3 covers 14 residues. Trimming took 8 bases from V and 0 from J, leaving 14 bases between them. CDR3 nucleotides: TGTGCCAGCGGGGGGACTGCAAGCTCCTACGAGCAGTACTTC. It encodes CASGGTASSYEQYF.

This chain connects TRBV6-1 to TRBJ2-7, with 9 bases aligning to TRBD2. Losses at the gene ends were 1 base for V and 3 bases for J; bases not matched to a gene: 13. CDR1 is MNHNS, CDR2 SASEGT, per germline. The CDR3 totals 18 residues. CDR3 bases: TGTGCCAGCAGTGAAGACCTGCTAGCGGGACCCCACCTCTACGAGCAGTACTTC. Amino acid sequence: CASSEDLLAGPHLYEQYF.